A single sample is the source of the 25 T cell receptor beta chains below, sequenced in a study of T-cell memory formation after mild COVID-19. TCRdb reprocessed the 5' RACE reads via MiXCR and lists one record per CDR3 protein. The repertoire includes fewer than 650,000 distinct CDR3 sequences, roughly a fifth of them detected once, and about 8.7% sits in the top ten. Source material: PBMCs or a T cell subset sorted from them (not recorded which). These receptors all come from an adult woman who had mild COVID-19 (a few samples of this study predate the infection). Cell type and time point are not known.

This chain connects TRBV28 to TRBJ2-7; either TRBD1 or TRBD2 may fit D (5 bases each). This CDR3 contains 14 residues. Germline V CDR1 and CDR2: MDHEN, SYDVKM. V lost 5 bases, J lost 5 bases, and 16 bases lay in between. DNA of the CDR3: TGTGCCAGCAGTCCGGGGCCCAGAGGAGACGAGCAGTACTTC. It translates to CASSPGPRGDEQYF.

This clonotype was counted between two and nine times. V usage is TRBV7-9 and J usage is TRBJ2-6; tentative D call: TRBD1 (5 bases). The CDR3 covers 18 residues. V shed 1 base and J shed 0 bases, with 13 bases lying between them. Germline assignment: CDR1 SEHNR and CDR2 FQNEAQ (reference sequence). CDR3 sequence reads: CASSLEGKGPSGANVLTF. The CDR3 bases are TGTGCCAGCAGCTTAGAAGGGAAGGGGCCCTCTGGGGCCAACGTCCTGACTTTC. Full variable domain (rest looked up from reference TRBV7-9 and TRBJ2-6): DTGVSQNPRHKITKRGQNVTFRCDPISEHNRLYWYRQTLGQGPEFLTYFQNEAQLEKSRLLSDRFSAERPKGSFSTLEIQRTEQGDSAMYLCASSLEGKGPSGANVLTFGAGSRLTVL.

This clonotype showed up many times. The V gene is TRBV18, the J gene TRBJ1-1; D is undetermined. The CDR3 runs to 13 residues. V was trimmed by 2 bases and J by 0 bases, leaving 4 bases between them. CDR1 is KGHSH and CDR2 is LQKENI in the germline V gene. CDR3 loop: CASSPILNTEAFF. CDR3 sequence (DNA): TGTGCCAGCTCACCAATTTTGAACACTGAAGCTTTCTTT.

This clonotype came up a few times. V usage is TRBV19 and J usage is TRBJ2-7; 9 bases are shared with TRBD2. The CDR3 loop spans 13 amino acids. V dropped 10 bases and J dropped 5; count of bases not matched to a gene: 9. CDR1 and CDR2 from the germline V gene are LNHDA and SQIVND (reference sequence). CDR3 in DNA: TGTGCCACCGGGACTAGCTACTATGACGAGCAGTACTTC. This codes for CATGTSYYDEQYF.

J is TRBJ2-7 and V is TRBV29-1; D is possibly TRBD1 or TRBD2 (6 bases each). The germline V gene has CDR1 SQVTM and CDR2 ANQGSEA. There are 13 residues in the CDR3. Trimming pared 8 bases from V and 2 bases from J, leaving 16 bases between. CDR3 amino acids: CSFTGADAYEQYF. DNA for the CDR3: TGCAGCTTTACGGGGGCGGACGCCTACGAGCAGTACTTC.

The chain carries TRBV6-1 and TRBJ1-5; the D gene is possibly TRBD1 (6 bases). V lost 1 base to trimming and J lost 1 base, with 20 bases between them. CDR1 and CDR2 (germline): MNHNS, SASEGT. CDR3 length: 19 residues. The CDR3 DNA reads TGTGCCAGCAGTGAAGGCCGGGGGGCCGGGTATAGGAGCAATCAGCCCCAGCATTTT. It specifies CASSEGRGAGYRSNQPQHF.

The chain uses TRBV6-4 and TRBJ1-6; weak D call: TRBD1 (5 bases). The V gene's germline CDR1 is MRHNA and CDR2 SNTAGT. The CDR3 extends over 14 amino acids. Trimming took 3 bases from V and 4 from J, leaving 7 bases between them. CDR3 in DNA: TGTGCCAGCAGTGAGGGACCATATAATTCACCCCTCCACTTT. Protein product: CASSEGPYNSPLHF.

This clonotype was observed a handful of times. J is TRBJ2-3 and V is TRBV9; 13 nucleotides agree with TRBD2. CDR1 and CDR2 (germline): SGDLS, YYNGEE. The CDR3 runs to 14 residues. V lost 3 bases to trimming and J lost 7 bases; unmatched junction nucleotides: 2. The CDR3 loop is CASSELAGGNTQYF. The CDR3 DNA is TGTGCCAGCAGCGAACTAGCGGGAGGGAATACGCAGTATTTT. Filled out from reference TRBV9 and TRBJ2-3, the complete variable domain reads DSGVTQTPKHLITATGQRVTLRCSPRSGDLSVYWYQQSLDQGLQFLIQYYNGEERAKGNILERFSAQQFPDLHSELNLSSLELGDSALYFCASSELAGGNTQYFGPGTRLTVL.

This clonotype was observed a handful of times. V gene TRBV7-9 combines with J gene TRBJ2-2; 8 bases fit TRBD1. The CDR3 is 18 amino acids. Germline CDR1 SEHNR, CDR2 FQNEAQ (reference sequence). The J segment lost 1 base and the V segment lost 5 bases, leaving 12 bases of the junction unmatched. The DNA for the CDR3 is TGTGCCAGCAGCGATCAACAGTCAGACAGGGGGAACACCGGGGAGCTGTTTTTT. Translated, it gives CASSDQQSDRGNTGELFF.

This clonotype was seen a handful of times. CDR3 DNA: TGTGCCAGCAGCTCGGACTTTCAGCCCCAGCATTTT. Translation: CASSSDFQPQHF. The chain recombines TRBV5-5 with TRBJ1-5; no definite D call. The CDR3 sequence is 12 residues long. V gave up 3 bases and J gave up 6 bases, with 7 bases separating them. In germline, CDR1 is SGHKS, CDR2 YYEKEE (reference sequence).

This clonotype was seen repeatedly, ten times or more. An end of the junction differs from the germline gene, which may be a read error. The chain has TRBV5-1 and TRBJ2-3, with unresolved D. CDR3 length: 13 residues. CDR1 is SGHRS, CDR2 YFSETQ, per germline. Here the CDR3 reads CASSLGRTDTQYF. Written as DNA, the CDR3 is TGTGCCAGCAGCTTAGGACGCACAGATACGCAGTATTTT.

The chain recombines TRBV9 with TRBJ2-1; D is perhaps TRBD1 (6 bases). The length of the CDR3 is 13 residues. V lost 1 base and J 10 bases, leaving 12 bases between the germline ends. Per the germline V gene, CDR1 is SGDLS and CDR2 is YYNGEE. As DNA, the CDR3 is TGTGCCAGCAGCGTAATTGAGGACAGAGAGCAGTTCTTC. It yields the protein CASSVIEDREQFF.

The sample holds a few counts of this clonotype. The chain has TRBV6-5 and TRBJ2-7, with D perhaps matching TRBD2 (6 bases). Germline V CDR1 and CDR2: MNHEY, SVGAGI. The CDR3 runs to 14 residues. V shed 3 bases and J shed 2 bases, with 11 bases lying between them. The CDR3 loop reads CASSYSRGTYEQYF. CDR3 nucleotides: TGTGCCAGCAGTTATTCCCGCGGGACCTACGAGCAGTACTTC.

The V gene is TRBV19, the J gene TRBJ2-1, with D perhaps TRBD2 (6 bases). Germline assignment: CDR1 LNHDA and CDR2 SQIVND (reference sequence). This CDR3 has 17 amino acids. V lost 5 bases and J lost 0, with 17 bases in between. The CDR3 DNA reads TGTGCCAGTAGTTCCCCTGTAGCGGAAAGCTCCTACAATGAGCAGTTCTTC. It specifies CASSSPVAESSYNEQFF.

The gene calls are TRBV24-1 and TRBJ1-2, with 7 bases lining up with TRBD1. The germline gives CDR1 KGHDR, CDR2 SFDVKD. The V segment lost 9 bases and the J segment 3 bases; nucleotides outside the gene matches: 3. CDR3 length: 12 amino acids. CDR3 in amino acids: CATGDSDYGYTF. CDR3 DNA sequence: TGTGCCACCGGGGACAGCGACTATGGCTACACCTTC.

V and J are TRBV20-1 and TRBJ2-1, with 9 bases identical to TRBD2. CDR3 size: 15 residues. Germline V lookup: CDR1 DFQATT, CDR2 SNEGSKA (reference sequence). The ends lost 6 bases at V and 7 bases at J; junction bases unmatched: 13. The CDR3, as DNA: TGCAGTGCCCCCTTTGCGGGAGGGTTTTCAAATGAGCAGTTCTTC. This codes for CSAPFAGGFSNEQFF.

The CDR3 spells CASSLEKRGNEQFF. CDR3 nucleotide sequence: TGTGCCAGCAGCTTAGAGAAGAGGGGCAATGAGCAGTTCTTC. This chain links TRBV13 with TRBJ2-1, with D perhaps being TRBD1 or TRBD2 (5 bases each). This CDR3 region has 14 residues. Germline-derived CDR1 and CDR2 are PRHDT and FYEKMQ (reference sequence). Trimming took off 1 base at V and 6 bases at J, with 10 bases between the two ends.

In its sample, this clonotype was seen a few times. This chain links TRBV15 with TRBJ1-5; D not certain. The germline V gene has CDR1 LNHNV and CDR2 YYDKDF (reference sequence). There are 17 residues in the CDR3. Trimming removed 0 bases from V and 1 base from J, with 13 bases in between. CDR3: CATSRDRGVGSNQPQHF. As DNA, the CDR3 is TGTGCCACCAGCAGAGATCGTGGGGTTGGGAGCAATCAGCCCCAGCATTTT.

The table lists this clonotype with a few counts. The chain recombines TRBV5-1 with TRBJ2-1, with 10 bases that match TRBD2. V lost 6 bases to trimming and J lost 2 bases; unmatched junction nucleotides: 8. Looked up from germline, CDR1 is SGHRS and CDR2 is YFSETQ. The length of the CDR3 is 16 residues. The CDR3 protein is CASTGASGGPYNEQFF. The CDR3 DNA reads as TGCGCCAGCACAGGGGCTAGCGGGGGCCCCTACAATGAGCAGTTCTTC.

This clonotype was recorded once. This chain joins TRBV15 and TRBJ2-7, with TRBD1 matching over 8 bases. With V trimmed by 6 bases and J by 1 base, 5 bases remained unmatched. CDR1 and CDR2 from the germline V gene are LNHNV and YYDKDF (reference sequence). The CDR3 runs 14 residues. The CDR3 DNA is TGTGCCACCAGGGTTGACAGGGGTTCCTACGAGCAGTACTTC. This gives the protein CATRVDRGSYEQYF. Supplemented by reference TRBV15 and TRBJ2-7, the full variable domain reads DAMVIQNPRYQVTQFGKPVTLSCSQTLNHNVMYWYQQKSSQAPKLLFHYYDKDFNNEADTPDNFQSRRPNTSFCFLDIRSPGLGDTAMYLCATRVDRGSYEQYFGPGTRLTVT.

This clonotype was counted a few times. The chain links TRBV14 to TRBJ1-1; a weak D match, TRBD1 (6 bases). The germline V and J ends were trimmed by 4 bases and 0 bases, with 15 bases remaining between them. The CDR3 contains 16 residues. CDR1 and CDR2 (germline): SGHDN, FVKESK. The CDR3 protein is CASSRRQGTLNTEAFF. CDR3 coding DNA: TGTGCCAGCAGCCGAAGGCAGGGGACCTTGAACACTGAAGCTTTCTTT.

The chain joins TRBV29-1 to TRBJ2-1; a weak D match, TRBD1 (6 bases). The V gene's germline CDR1 is SQVTM and CDR2 ANQGSEA. The CDR3 covers 17 residues. Trimming removed 0 bases at V and 1 base at J, with 16 bases between. The CDR3 DNA reads as TGCAGCGTTGAAGATAAGCGAGGGGGTGGTTCCTACAATGAGCAGTTCTTC. This translates into CSVEDKRGGGSYNEQFF.

V is TRBV7-6 and J is TRBJ1-1; TRBD1 might be the D (6 bases). There are 12 residues in the CDR3. V dropped 8 bases and J dropped 8 bases, with 15 bases sitting between them. Per the germline V gene, CDR1 is SGHVS and CDR2 is FNYEAQ. The CDR3 here is CASLAEGEEAFF. CDR3 in DNA: TGTGCCAGCCTGGCTGAGGGGGAGGAAGCTTTCTTT.

This clonotype was counted between two and nine times. J is TRBJ2-1 and V is TRBV4-2; no clear D gene. CDR1 LGHNA and CDR2 YNFKEQ come from the germline V gene. The CDR3 length is 16 residues. The V gene lost 0 bases and the J gene lost 3 bases, with 12 bases spanning the gap. The CDR3 reads CASSQDRSAVYNEQFF. The CDR3 DNA sequence: TGTGCCAGCAGCCAAGATCGAAGCGCCGTCTACAATGAGCAGTTCTTC.

V is TRBV6-2 or TRBV6-3 and J is TRBJ2-1; D not resolved. This CDR3 region has 14 residues. CDR1 and CDR2 from the germline V gene are MNHEY and SVGEGT. V was trimmed by 8 bases and J by 2 bases, leaving 13 bases between them. This chain's CDR3 is CASLSLMTYNEQFF. CDR3 in DNA: TGTGCCAGCCTTTCACTCATGACCTACAATGAGCAGTTCTTC.